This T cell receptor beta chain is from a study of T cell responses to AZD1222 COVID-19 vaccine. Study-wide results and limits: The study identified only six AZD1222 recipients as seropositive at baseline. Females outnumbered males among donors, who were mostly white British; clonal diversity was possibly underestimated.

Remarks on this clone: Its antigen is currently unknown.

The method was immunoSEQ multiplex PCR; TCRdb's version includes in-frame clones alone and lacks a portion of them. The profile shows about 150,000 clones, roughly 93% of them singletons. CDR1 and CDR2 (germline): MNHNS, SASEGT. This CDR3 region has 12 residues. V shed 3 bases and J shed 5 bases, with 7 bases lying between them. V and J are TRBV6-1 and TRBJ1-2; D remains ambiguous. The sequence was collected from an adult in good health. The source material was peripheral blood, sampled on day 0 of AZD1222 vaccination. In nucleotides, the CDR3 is TGTGCCAGCAGTGACCACTCATATGGCTACACCTTC. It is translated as CASSDHSYGYTF.